This TCR beta chain was sequenced for a study of siplizumab effects on memory and regulatory T cells. Method: immunoSEQ multiplex PCR; TCRdb's copy keeps in-frame clones and lacks some. The data show 100,000 to 120,000 clones, with around nine tenths seen just once and 1% to 1.5% held by the top ten. The V end lost 0 bases, the J end lost 3 bases, and 12 bases lay between the germline ends. This CDR3 is built from 16 residues. Germline CDR1 is SGHDN and CDR2 is FVKESK. This TCR derives from a human donor in good health. The rearrangement uses TRBV14 and TRBJ2-1, with D perhaps TRBD2 (7 bases). The sample taken for sequencing was CD4+ T cells sorted from blood. The CDR3: CASSQESGGGYNEQFF. CDR3 DNA: TGTGCCAGCAGCCAAGAATCGGGGGGCGGCTACAATGAGCAGTTCTTC.